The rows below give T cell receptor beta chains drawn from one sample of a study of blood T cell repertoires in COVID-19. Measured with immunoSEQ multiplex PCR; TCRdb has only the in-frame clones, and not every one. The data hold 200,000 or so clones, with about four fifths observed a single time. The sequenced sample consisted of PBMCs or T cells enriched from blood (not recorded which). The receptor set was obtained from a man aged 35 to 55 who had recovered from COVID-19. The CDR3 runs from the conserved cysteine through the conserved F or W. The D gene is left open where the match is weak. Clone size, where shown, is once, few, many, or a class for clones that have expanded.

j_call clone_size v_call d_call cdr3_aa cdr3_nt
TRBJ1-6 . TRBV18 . CASSPRASSYNSPLHF TGTGCCAGCTCACCCAGGGCCAGCTCCTATAATTCACCCCTCCACTTT
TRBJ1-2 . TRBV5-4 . CASSLAGGNGYTF TGTGCCAGCAGCTTGGCGGGAGGGAATGGCTACACCTTC
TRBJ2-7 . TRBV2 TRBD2 CASSINRGDEQYF TGTGCCAGCAGTATCAACCGGGGGGACGAGCAGTACTTC
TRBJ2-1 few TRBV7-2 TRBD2 CASSPEGLAGGQFF TGTGCCAGCAGCCCCGAAGGACTAGCTGGTGGGCAGTTCTTC
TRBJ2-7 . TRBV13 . CASSLGTPSYEQYF TGTGCCAGCAGCTTAGGGACTCCCTCCTACGAGCAGTACTTC
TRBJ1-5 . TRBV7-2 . CASSFGGGPSNQPQHF TGTGCCAGCAGCTTCGGCGGGGGTCCGAGCAATCAGCCCCAGCATTTT
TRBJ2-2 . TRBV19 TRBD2 CASSRGLTSGTGELFF TGTGCCAGTAGCCGGGGACTAACGTCGGGCACCGGGGAGCTGTTTTTT
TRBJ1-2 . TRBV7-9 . CASSLGRTNYGYTF TGTGCCAGCAGCTTAGGCAGAACTAACTATGGCTACACCTTC
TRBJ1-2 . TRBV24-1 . CATSDSAGLSDGYTF TGTGCCACCAGTGATTCAGCAGGGCTCTCGGATGGCTACACCTTC
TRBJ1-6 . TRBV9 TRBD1 CASSASTGGYNSPLHF TGTGCCAGCAGCGCTTCGACAGGGGGCTATAATTCACCCCTCCACTTT
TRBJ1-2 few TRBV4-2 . CASSQVSSYTF TGTGCCAGCAGCCAAGTATCTAGCTACACCTTC
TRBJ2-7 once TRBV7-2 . CASSAGGGPYEQYF TGTGCCAGCAGCGCTGGGGGAGGACCCTACGAGCAGTACTTC
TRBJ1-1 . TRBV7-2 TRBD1 CASSREGGGGTEAFF TGTGCCAGCAGCCGCGAAGGGGGCGGAGGCACTGAAGCTTTCTTT
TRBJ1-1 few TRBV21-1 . CASRPRQGAYTEAFF TGTGCCAGCAGACCCCGACAGGGGGCGTACACTGAAGCTTTCTTT
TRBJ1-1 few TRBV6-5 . CASSLGGGEAFF TGTGCCAGCAGTTTGGGGGGTGGTGAAGCTTTCTTT
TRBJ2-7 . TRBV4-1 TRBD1 CASSQEQGSTYEQYF TGCGCCAGCAGCCAAGAACAGGGGTCCACCTACGAGCAGTACTTC
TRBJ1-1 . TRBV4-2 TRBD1 CASSQGTGDTEAFF TGTGCCAGCAGCCAAGGGACAGGGGACACTGAAGCTTTCTTT
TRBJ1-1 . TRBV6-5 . CASSYLGQLEAFF TGTGCCAGCAGTTACCTAGGACAGCTTGAAGCTTTCTTT
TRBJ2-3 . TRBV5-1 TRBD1 CASSLAGTARDTQYF TGCGCCAGCAGCTTGGCCGGGACAGCAAGGGATACGCAGTATTTT
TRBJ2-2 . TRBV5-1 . CASSLGALMKAGELFF TGCGCCAGCAGCTTGGGGGCTTTGATGAAAGCCGGGGAGCTGTTTTTT
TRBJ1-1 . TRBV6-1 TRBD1 CASSGTGDTEAFF TGTGCCAGCAGTGGGACAGGGGACACTGAAGCTTTCTTT
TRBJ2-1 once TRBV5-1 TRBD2 CASSFAGGNYNEQFF TGCGCCAGCAGCTTCGCGGGGGGAAACTACAATGAGCAGTTCTTC
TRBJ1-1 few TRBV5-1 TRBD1 CASSLRTTGAEAFF TGCGCCAGCAGCTTGAGGACTACAGGGGCTGAAGCTTTCTTT
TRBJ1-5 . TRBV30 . CAWGVAQNQPQHF TGTGCCTGGGGGGTGGCTCAAAATCAGCCCCAGCATTTT
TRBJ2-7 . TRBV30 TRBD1 CAWSPGTGTEQYF TGTGCCTGGAGCCCCGGGACAGGAACCGAGCAGTACTTC
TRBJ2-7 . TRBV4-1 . CASSQAHLGAYSYEQYF TGCGCCAGCAGCCAAGCCCATTTGGGGGCTTACTCCTACGAGCAGTACTTC
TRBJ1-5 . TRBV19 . CASSTGLSRNQPQHF TGTGCCAGTAGTACTGGCTTGTCCCGCAATCAGCCCCAGCATTTT
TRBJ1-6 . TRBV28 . CASSSYMGGSPLHF TGTGCCAGCAGTTCATATATGGGGGGTTCACCCCTCCACTTT
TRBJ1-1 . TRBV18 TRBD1 CASSSSGGTEAFF TGTGCCAGCTCATCCTCAGGGGGCACTGAAGCTTTCTTT
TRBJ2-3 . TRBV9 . CASSASRGTDTQYF TGTGCCAGCAGCGCTAGTCGGGGCACAGATACGCAGTATTTT
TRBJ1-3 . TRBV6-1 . CASSDIRRRNTIYF TGTGCCAGCAGTGACATCCGGAGGCGAAACACCATATATTTT
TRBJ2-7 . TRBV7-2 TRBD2 CASSLGLAGGSTYEQYF TGTGCCAGCAGCTTAGGACTAGCGGGGGGGAGCACCTACGAGCAGTACTTC
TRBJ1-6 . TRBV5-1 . CASSLRGQDNSPLHF TGCGCCAGCAGCTTGAGAGGGCAGGATAATTCACCCCTCCACTTT
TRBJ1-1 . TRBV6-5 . CASSYVGGNTEAFF TGTGCCAGCAGTTACGTAGGCGGAAACACTGAAGCTTTCTTT
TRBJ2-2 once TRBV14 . CASSHYTGELFF TGTGCCAGCAGCCACTACACCGGGGAGCTGTTTTTT